This TCR beta chain comes out of a study of T cell clonotyping in hematopoietic cell transplantation. The time point is: recipient sample about 28 days before transplant, after cytoreduction. Assay: immunoSEQ multiplex PCR; the TCRdb copy retains only in-frame clones and omits some. The sample records some 16,000 clones, 93% being singletons. Study-level findings and limits: At the given depth, recipient repertoires were over 95% de novo clonotypes. CD4 and CD8 repertoire contributions could not be separated without sorting.

About this clone itself: Its specificity is unknown.

Trimming left V 5 bases short and J 4 bases short, with 20 bases between. The CDR3 loop spans 16 amino acids. The germline CDR1 and CDR2 sequences are SGHTA and FQGNSA. The TCR sequence derives from a man younger than 35 with biphenotypic leukemia. Some clones in this sample may be carry-over from other donors' samples. The rearrangement links TRBV7-2 to TRBJ2-5, with a weak D call TRBD2 (6 bases). The sequenced sample was peripheral blood mononuclear cells, obtained before stem cell transplant. The CDR3 coding sequence is TGTGCCAGCAGCCGAGCAGGGTTTGGGGGGTCAGAGACCCAGTACTTC. It codes for CASSRAGFGGSETQYF.